The 16 T cell receptor beta chains in this list originate from one sample, sequenced in a study of T cells in Graves' hyperthyroidism and ophthalmopathy. TCR beta CDR3 regions were amplified from RNA transcripts. The HTBI set primed first-round TCR CDR3 RT-PCR. TCRdb analysed the multiplex PCR reads with MiXCR anew, one entry per CDR3 protein. The data hold roughly 700,000 distinct CDR3 sequences, with just over 35% observed a single time. The sample taken for sequencing was blood. The receptor source for this set is a woman aged 40 to 49 with Graves' hyperthyroidism.

This clonotype was picked up a small number of times. This chain connects TRBV4-2 to TRBJ1-5; no definite D call. CDR1 and CDR2 (germline): LGHNA, YNFKEQ. The V end was cut by 1 base, the J end by 6 bases, with 10 bases between. The CDR3 has 14 residues. CDR3 sequence reads: CASSQGGGGQPQHF. In DNA, the CDR3 is TGTGCCAGCAGCCAAGGGGGTGGTGGTCAGCCCCAGCATTTT.

Concerning this clonotype itself: No conserved phenylalanine or tryptophan is present at the end of the CDR3, so a read error is the likely explanation. The V gene is TRBV7-3, the J gene TRBJ1-1; TRBD1 matches at 8 bases. V was pared by 9 bases and J by 3 bases, with 12 bases of the junction left unmatched. The CDR3 has 15 residues. Germline assignment: CDR1 SGHTA and CDR2 FQGTGA. The CDR3 bases are TGTGCCAGTAAATTCGCCGGACAGGGCGACACTGAAGCTTTCCTT. Translated: CASKFAGQGDTEAFL.

Comment on this clonotype: One end of the junction varies from germline; a read error may be responsible. V is TRBV7-2 and J is TRBJ2-7; D unclear. Germline lookup yields CDR1 SGHTA and CDR2 FQGNSA. The CDR3 totals 13 residues. This CDR3 is CASSLERVGERYF. CDR3 in DNA: TGTGCCAGCAGCCTTGAACGTGTGGGCGAGCGGTACTTC.

This clonotype was counted only a few times. The chain carries TRBV19 and TRBJ1-5, with 7 bases identical to TRBD1. Trimming took 5 bases from V and 5 from J; bases not matched to a gene: 6. The CDR3 consists of 14 residues. Germline assignment: CDR1 LNHDA and CDR2 SQIVND (reference sequence). CDR3 in DNA: TGTGCCAGTAGTCCGTCGGGACAGTATCAGCCCCAGCATTTT. Its protein product is CASSPSGQYQPQHF. Complete variable domain (other parts from reference TRBV19 and TRBJ1-5): DGGITQSPKYLFRKEGQNVTLSCEQNLNHDAMYWYRQDPGQGLRLIYYSQIVNDFQKGDIAEGYSVSREKKESFPLTVTSAQKNPTAFYLCASSPSGQYQPQHFGDGTRLSIL.

There are many counts of this clonotype. This chain connects TRBV10-3 to TRBJ2-7; D is perhaps TRBD1 (6 bases). CDR3 length: 16 residues. Deletions cut 10 bases from V and 3 bases from J, with 25 bases between. Germline values: CDR1 ENHRY, CDR2 SYGVKD. CDR3 in DNA: TGTGCCACCCTACCAAGCTTGGAGTACAGGGTCTACGAGCAGTACTTC. As protein: CATLPSLEYRVYEQYF.

This clonotype was seen ten or more times. The V call is TRBV29-1, the J call TRBJ1-3, with D hard to call. Between the trimmed V and J ends, which lost 4 bases and 3 bases, there was a span of 7 bases. The CDR3 contains 12 residues. Germline CDR1 reads SQVTM; CDR2 reads ANQGSEA. The CDR3 here is CSVGTLGNTIYF. The CDR3 DNA is TGCAGCGTTGGCACTCTTGGAAACACCATATATTTT.

With respect to this clonotype: A junction boundary mismatches the germline segment, possibly from a read error. The chain carries TRBV7-4 and TRBJ1-1; D might be TRBD1 (5 bases). Germline V gives CDR1 SGHVT, CDR2 SQSDAQ. The CDR3 runs to 13 residues. The CDR3 loop is CASSGGGRAEAFF. In nucleotides, the CDR3 is TGTGCCAGCAGCGGCGGGGGACGAGCTGAGGCTTTCTTT.

The chain couples TRBV7-9 to TRBJ2-5; D perhaps matches TRBD2 (5 bases). Germline V gives CDR1 SEHNR, CDR2 FQNEAQ (reference sequence). This CDR3 is built from 14 residues. V was shortened by 5 bases and J by 2 bases, with 12 bases between the two germline ends. The CDR3 sequence is CASSPTGMQETQYF. The CDR3, as DNA: TGTGCCAGCAGCCCCACCGGGATGCAAGAGACCCAGTACTTC. The variable domain in full, with the rest retrieved from reference TRBV7-9 and TRBJ2-5, is DTGVSQNPRHKITKRGQNVTFRCDPISEHNRLYWYRQTLGQGPEFLTYFQNEAQLEKSRLLSDRFSAERPKGSFSTLEIQRTEQGDSAMYLCASSPTGMQETQYFGPGTRLLVL.

The chain is built from TRBV12-3 or TRBV12-4 and TRBJ1-5; D not certain. The CDR3 runs to 12 residues. V lost 7 bases and J lost 9, with 13 bases in between. CDR3 sequence: CASNPPGGPQHF. CDR3 coding DNA: TGTGCCAGCAACCCGCCGGGAGGGCCCCAGCATTTT.

This clonotype was counted only a few times. The chain links TRBV7-2 to TRBJ2-7; TRBD2 aligns across 9 bases. V was clipped by 5 bases and J by 5 bases; unmatched bases: 13. The CDR3 spans 16 residues. Germline values: CDR1 SGHTA, CDR2 FQGNSA. CDR3 residues: CASSPWLAGSEDEQYF. For the CDR3, the DNA is TGTGCCAGCAGCCCCTGGCTAGCGGGGAGTGAGGACGAGCAGTACTTC. The full variable domain, in which reference TRBV7-2 and TRBJ2-7 provide the parts outside the CDR3, is GAGVSQSPSNKVTEKGKDVELRCDPISGHTALYWYRQSLGQGLEFLIYFQGNSAPDKSGLPSDRFSAERTGGSVSTLTIQRTQQEDSAVYLCASSPWLAGSEDEQYFGPGTRLTVT.

The rearrangement links TRBV6-2 or TRBV6-3 to TRBJ1-1; D unresolved. Germline V CDR1 and CDR2: MNHEY, SVGEGT. Between the trimmed V and J ends, which lost 4 bases and 7 bases, there was a span of 10 bases. The CDR3 totals 12 residues. The CDR3 spells CASSSRFCEAFF. DNA of the CDR3: TGTGCCAGCAGTTCCCGCTTTTGTGAAGCTTTCTTT.

At least ten counts were recorded for this clonotype. This CDR3 is CSARSTGGAWEQYF. Here the CDR3 DNA reads TGCAGTGCTAGGTCGACAGGGGGAGCCTGGGAGCAGTACTTC. The chain couples TRBV20-1 to TRBJ2-7; 9 bases map to TRBD1. The germline gives CDR1 DFQATT, CDR2 SNEGSKA (reference sequence). The length of the CDR3 is 14 residues. V dropped 3 bases and J dropped 7; count of bases not matched to a gene: 10.

This chain uses TRBV24-1 with TRBJ2-5; D might be TRBD1 (5 bases). V gave up 2 bases and J gave up 2 bases, with 14 bases separating them. The CDR3 has 16 amino acids. Germline assignment: CDR1 KGHDR and CDR2 SFDVKD. The CDR3 reads CATSDSSEGHQETQYF. The DNA of the CDR3 is TGTGCCACCAGTGATTCCTCAGAAGGACATCAAGAGACCCAGTACTTC.

At least ten counts were recorded for this clonotype. This sequence joins TRBV29-1 and TRBJ2-2, with 9 nucleotides matching TRBD1. Trimming took 3 bases from V and 7 from J; bases not matched to a gene: 9. CDR1 and CDR2 (germline): SQVTM, ANQGSEA. This CDR3 contains 15 residues. CDR3 region: CSVEGHRGRDGELFF. As DNA, the CDR3 is TGCAGCGTTGAGGGGCACAGGGGGCGGGACGGGGAGCTGTTTTTT.

There are a few counts of this clonotype. This chain connects TRBV19 to TRBJ2-2; tentatively, D is TRBD1 (5 bases). The germline V gene encodes CDR1 LNHDA and CDR2 SQIVND (reference sequence). Trimming removed 1 base from V and 4 bases from J, with 10 bases in between. CDR3 length: 15 residues. CDR3 bases: TGTGCCAGTAGTATAGGGCCAGGGTTCACCGGGGAGCTGTTTTTT. It yields the protein CASSIGPGFTGELFF.

This clonotype was detected ten times or more. The chain has TRBV29-1 and TRBJ1-1; 8 nucleotides align to TRBD1. There are 11 residues in the CDR3. With 7 bases clipped from V and 6 bases from J, the junction kept 4 bases outside the gene matches. Looked up from germline, CDR1 is SQVTM and CDR2 is ANQGSEA. Here the CDR3 DNA reads TGCAGCGCCGCACAGGGGGCTGAAGCTTTCTTT. Protein: CSAAQGAEAFF.